The TCR beta chain described here comes from a study of blood T cells in healthy people across ages. Study results and limitations: Comparison with aged donors showed that long-lived donors had more naive CD4+ cells and higher diversity.

This CDR3 comprises 19 residues. In germline, CDR1 is LGHDT, CDR2 YNNKEL (reference sequence). Trimming cost V 0 bases and J 1 base, with 21 bases left between them. The donors, healthy Caucasians from Russia, were aged roughly 6 to 100. This clonotype was seen more than once but under ten times. Its antigen is unidentified. Using a J-beta primer mix together with a sample-barcoded 5' primer, a second PCR was run for roughly 7 to 11 cycles. Each CDR3 protein is one row after TCRdb ran MiXCR on the 5' RACE reads. Among about 1.1 million distinct CDR3 sequences listed, about two fifths were seen once. The specimen sequenced was blood. V usage is TRBV3-1 and J usage is TRBJ1-2; D is perhaps TRBD1 (6 bases). The receptor was derived from a man younger than 35 in good health. This chain's CDR3 is CASSQDKGTQGVLNYGYTF. CDR3 nucleotide sequence: TGTGCCAGCAGCCAAGATAAAGGGACACAGGGAGTACTTAACTATGGCTACACCTTC.